This T cell receptor (beta chain) was sequenced in a study of T cells in Graves' hyperthyroidism and ophthalmopathy (dated 2019 in TCRdb). For context, the study as a whole: Peripheral blood samples were taken at initial diagnosis, before any treatment was given. TCR V-J signatures able to tell the groups apart were searched for in a discovery cohort of 95 to 100 patients, of whom 43 had Graves' ophthalmopathy and roughly 57 had stable Graves' hyperthyroidism. Whether ophthalmopathy could be predicted prospectively was tested in an independent validation cohort made up of about 20 hyperthyroidism patients plus 17 patients who later progressed to ophthalmopathy. After sampling, hyperthyroidism patients received methimazole starting at 30 mg daily, and ophthalmopathy patients received high-dose intravenous methylprednisolone. The 100 discovery patients were randomly split 7:3 into training and test sets. The study also compared thyroid tissue and blood T-cell repertoires from over 5 Graves' hyperthyroidism patients. The paper describes TCR Vbeta CDR3 sequencing of 135 peripheral blood samples, made up of about 40 ophthalmopathy patients, around 73 hyperthyroidism patients and some 17 progressor patients.

Sequences KGHSH (CDR1) and LQKENI (CDR2) are obtained from the germline V gene. V is cut by 1 base and J by 5 bases, and the space between the germline ends is 17 bases. Inclusive of the bounding cysteine and phenylalanine, the CDR3 is 16 residues long. The kept DNA is CDR3 alone, 48 bases in frame from the first base. TCR beta CDR3 regions were amplified from RNA transcripts. For the first round of RT-PCR on the TCR CDR3, the HTBI primer set was used together with the Qiagen OneStep RT-PCR kit. Libraries were constructed in a second round of multiplex PCR, after which size selection and purification were performed. Paired-end sequencing of the libraries was performed with 100 bp reads on an Illumina HiSeq2000. On the study's bioinformatics: SOAPnuke was used to process the raw data, throwing out any read that contained adapters or uncalled bases, had a mean Phred below 15, or lacked an exact constant-primer or identifier match. COPE v1.2.5 was used to merge high-quality paired reads, and clonotypes were defined as unique nucleotide sequences. MiTCR v1.1 was used to align clonotypes to the IMGT TRBV, TRBD and TRBJ reference segments. Only V-J combinations with frequency above 0.0001, covering approximately 99% of repertoires, were analysed. A TCS score was defined as the ratio between F50 (clonal expansion) and ExV (chaos), using BLOSUM62-based TCRdist between CDR3 peptides within each V-J. Welch's t-statistics and random forest reduced roughly 530 V-J features to under 15, which were used in a naive Bayes classifier (R e1071). In-frame beta chains were kept once TCRdb had trimmed the public reads at Q25 with fastp and called clones with MiXCR. Identical CDR3 protein sequences are pooled into one entry, listed with their most common genes and DNA. The V and J calls, along with clone size, are taken from TCRdb and not from the paper's own processing. The sample profile shows 500,000 to 650,000 distinct CDR3 sequences; about 14% of them were found once. Approximately 12% of the sample lies in the top ten.

As to this clonotype: Its target antigen remains unknown. No per-base quality is available; no much larger clone lies one base away.

Paper-wide results and their limitations: No statistical method was used to set the sample size in advance, and investigators knew the group allocation. In cross-validation, a model built on a 13 V-J signature told ophthalmopathy apart from stable hyperthyroidism with approximately 91% sensitivity and around 84% specificity, and in testing the same model reached 80%/75%. In validation, the model predicted progression to ophthalmopathy a median of roughly 6.2 months before onset, with roughly 70% sensitivity and roughly 79% specificity. Most expanded thyroid clonotypes (frequency above 0.001) were also found in blood, which suggests that blood repertoires may mirror thyroid immune responses.

Ophthalmopathy patients had moderately to severely active disease, Clinical Activity Score of at least 3, NOSPECS grade of at least 4, and duration under 3 months. Exclusion was applied to patients with uncontrolled infections, other autoimmune diseases, pregnancy or lactation. Diagnoses were established on the basis of clinical symptoms, serum thyroxine and TRAb, thyroid ultrasound, and orbital computed tomography. Ficoll-Paque density gradient centrifugation was used to isolate PBMCs from 8 to 10 ml of fresh peripheral blood. Total RNA was extracted using Trizol reagent, and RNA quality was assessed on an Agilent 2100 Bioanalyzer.

Sequenced: blood. The sequence was collected from a woman aged 50 to 65 with Graves' ophthalmopathy. Recombination joined TRBV18 with TRBJ2-5, and perhaps TRBD1 as D gene, on 5 matching bases. The CDR3 reads as follows: CASSPLSMGRRETQYF. In nucleotides, the sequence is TGTGCCAGCTCACCACTAAGCATGGGGCGAAGGGAGACCCAGTACTTC.